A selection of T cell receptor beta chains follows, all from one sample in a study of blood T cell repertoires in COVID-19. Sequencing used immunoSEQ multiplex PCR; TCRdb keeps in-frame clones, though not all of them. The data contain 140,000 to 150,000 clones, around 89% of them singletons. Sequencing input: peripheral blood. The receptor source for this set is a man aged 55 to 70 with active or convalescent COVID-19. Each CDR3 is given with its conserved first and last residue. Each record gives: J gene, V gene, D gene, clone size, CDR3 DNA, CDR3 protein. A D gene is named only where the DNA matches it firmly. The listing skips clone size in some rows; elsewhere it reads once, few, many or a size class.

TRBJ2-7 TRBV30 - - TGTGCCTGGAGTGCCGACAGTTCCTACGAGCAGTACTTC CAWSADSSYEQYF
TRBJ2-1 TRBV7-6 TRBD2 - TGTGCCAGCAGCATACTAGCGGGGGGGTACAATGAGCAGTTCTTC CASSILAGGYNEQFF
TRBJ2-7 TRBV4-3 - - TGCGCCAGCAGCGAACCTCCGGGACTGGCCTCTAGCGAGCAGTACTTC CASSEPPGLASSEQYF
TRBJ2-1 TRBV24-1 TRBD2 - TGTGCCACCAGTGATCCCCCCGCTAGCGGGAGGGCAAGTGAGCAGTTCTTC CATSDPPASGRASEQFF
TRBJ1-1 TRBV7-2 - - TGTGCCAGCAGTCAGGGCATGAACACTGAAGCTTTCTTT CASSQGMNTEAFF
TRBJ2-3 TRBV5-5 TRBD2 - TGTGCCAGCAGCCGCCGGACTAGCGGGATGACGGATACGCAGTATTTT CASSRRTSGMTDTQYF
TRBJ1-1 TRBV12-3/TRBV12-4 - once TGTGCCAGCGGGGACTGGAAAAACACTGAAGCTTTCTTT CASGDWKNTEAFF
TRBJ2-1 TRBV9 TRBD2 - TGTGCCAGCAGCCCGCGGGGGGCAGGCTACAATGAGCAGTTCTTC CASSPRGAGYNEQFF
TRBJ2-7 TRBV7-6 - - TGTGCCAGCAGCCCTGATCTGTCGGTCTACGAGCAGTACTTC CASSPDLSVYEQYF
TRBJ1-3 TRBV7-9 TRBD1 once TGTGCCAGCAGCCCAGGGACAGGCTCTGGAAACACCATATATTTT CASSPGTGSGNTIYF
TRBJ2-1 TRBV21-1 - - TGTGCCAGCAGCAAAGTTAGGAGGGAAGCGGACTCCCCAGGGAAGTTCTTC CASSKVRREADSPGKFF
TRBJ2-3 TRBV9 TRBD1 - TGTGCCAGCAGCTCGGCAGGGGGCGCTTTATATACGCAGTATTTT CASSSAGGALYTQYF
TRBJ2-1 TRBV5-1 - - TGCGCCAGCAGCTTGACTCTAGTCAGGGATGAGCAGTTCTTC CASSLTLVRDEQFF
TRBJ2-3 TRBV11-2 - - TGTGCCAGCAGCCCCCAGGGCACAGATACGCAGTATTTT CASSPQGTDTQYF
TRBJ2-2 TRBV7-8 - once TGTGCCAGCAGCGAAGCCCCGCGGAGCTCGAACACCGGGGAGCTGTTTTTT CASSEAPRSSNTGELFF
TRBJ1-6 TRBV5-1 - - TGCGCCAGCAGCCCCACTCCGGGCCGGGGGGTGGATTCACCCCTCCACTTT CASSPTPGRGVDSPLHF
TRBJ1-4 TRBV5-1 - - TGCGCCAGCAGCACTAAGGCAGGGCCAGATGAAAAACTGTTTTTT CASSTKAGPDEKLFF
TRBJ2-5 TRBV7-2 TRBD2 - TGTGCCAGCAGTCGAAATAGCGGGGGGGCCGGAGAGACCCAGTACTTC CASSRNSGGAGETQYF
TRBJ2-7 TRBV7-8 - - TGTGCCAGCAGCTTCCGCGAGCTCGGGTACGAGCAGTACTTC CASSFRELGYEQYF
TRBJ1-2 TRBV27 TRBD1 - TGTGCCAGCGGCCAGGACAGGGGCAGCTATGGCTACACCTTC CASGQDRGSYGYTF
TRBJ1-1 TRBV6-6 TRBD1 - TGTGCCAGCAGCGTGGGACAGCCGAACACTGAAGCTTTCTTT CASSVGQPNTEAFF
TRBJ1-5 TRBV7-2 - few TGTGCCAGCAGCTTAAGGGGCACCTGGGTTCAGCCCCAGCATTTT CASSLRGTWVQPQHF
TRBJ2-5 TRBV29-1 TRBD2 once TGCAGCGTGGTCGGGACTAGCGGGGGGGAGACCCAGTACTTC CSVVGTSGGETQYF
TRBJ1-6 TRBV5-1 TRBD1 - TGCGCCAGCAGCTTGGGTGGACAGGGAAATTCACCCCTCCACTTT CASSLGGQGNSPLHF
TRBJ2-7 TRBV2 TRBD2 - TGTGCCAGCAGGACTAGCGGGGGCTCCTACGAGCAGTACTTC CASRTSGGSYEQYF
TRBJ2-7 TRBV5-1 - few TGCGCCAGCAGCTCGACGGGGGTCTCCTACGAGCAGTACTTC CASSSTGVSYEQYF
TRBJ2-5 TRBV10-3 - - TGTGCCATCAGTGACAGTGGAGAGACCCAGTACTTC CAISDSGETQYF
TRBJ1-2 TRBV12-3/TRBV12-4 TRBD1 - TGTGCCAGCAGTGTGACAGGGGAGGATGGCTACACCTTC CASSVTGEDGYTF
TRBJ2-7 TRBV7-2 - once TGTGCCAGCAGCTTAGACAGGGACCACGAGCAGTACTTC CASSLDRDHEQYF
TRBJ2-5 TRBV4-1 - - TGCGCCAGCAGCCAGTCTCTAGGTGTCTGGGAGACCCAGTACTTC CASSQSLGVWETQYF
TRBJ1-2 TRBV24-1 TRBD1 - TGTGCCACCAGTGATGGGACAGGGGGTCGAAGTGGCTACACCTTC CATSDGTGGRSGYTF
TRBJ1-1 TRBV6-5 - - TGTGCCAGCAGCCGTTCCACTGAAGCTTTCTTT CASSRSTEAFF
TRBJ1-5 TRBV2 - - TGTGCCATACAGGTCTATAGCAATCAGCCCCAGCATTTT CAIQVYSNQPQHF
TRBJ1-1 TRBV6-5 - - TGTGCCAGCAGGCCTGTACAGTTGAACACTGAAGCTTTCTTT CASRPVQLNTEAFF
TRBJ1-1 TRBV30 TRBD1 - TGTGCCTGGGACTTGGGACAGCTGAACACTGAAGCTTTCTTT CAWDLGQLNTEAFF
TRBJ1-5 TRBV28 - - TGTGCCAGCAAGCTTGGGGGGAGTCAGCCCCAGCATTTT CASKLGGSQPQHF
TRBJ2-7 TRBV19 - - TGTGCCAGTAGAACGACTAGTGGGACCTACGAGCAGTACTTC CASRTTSGTYEQYF
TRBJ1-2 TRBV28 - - TGTGCCAGCAGTTTACAGGGGTGGGGGTACACCTTC CASSLQGWGYTF
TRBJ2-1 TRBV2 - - TGTGCCAGCAGTCCTTGGGGCAGGGTTTTTATTGAGCAGTTCTTC CASSPWGRVFIEQFF
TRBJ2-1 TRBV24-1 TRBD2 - TGTGCCACTAGCGGGTACAATGAGCAGTTCTTC CATSGYNEQFF
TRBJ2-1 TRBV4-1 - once TGCGCCAGCAGCCAAGATGAGGTTGTAAAGTTCTTC CASSQDEVVKFF
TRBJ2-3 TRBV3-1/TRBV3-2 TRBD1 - TGTGCCAGCAGCCAAGCCAGGGGGGATACGCAGTATTTT CASSQARGDTQYF
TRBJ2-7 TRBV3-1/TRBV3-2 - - TGTGCCAGCAGCCAAGGTAACGGGTACGAGCAGTACTTC CASSQGNGYEQYF
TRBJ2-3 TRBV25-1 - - TGTGCCAGCAGTGAAGTGCGGGGCACAGATACGCAGTATTTT CASSEVRGTDTQYF
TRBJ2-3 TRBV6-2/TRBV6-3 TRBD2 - TGTGCCAGCAGTTACGGGGGGGAGCGGGATACGCAGTATTTT CASSYGGERDTQYF